This T cell receptor (beta chain) stems from a study of CD8+ T cells in alopecia areata. Turning to the study itself: Tofacitinib administration to treated patients was oral, at 5 to 10 mg twice daily.

Germline V gene sequence: CDR1 SGHDT, CDR2 YYEEEE. The CDR3 contains 16 residues. The trim removed 2 bases at V and 5 bases at J, leaving 5 bases unmatched. Concerning this clone: Its antigen remains unidentified.

cDNA serving as the sequencing template came from extracted, reverse transcribed RNA. Produced via immunoSEQ multiplex PCR; TCRdb's table is partial and in-frame only. The sample has about 100,000 clones; roughly 84% are singletons. Treatment denoted: oral pan-JAK inhibitor, 5-10 mg twice daily. Study-wide results and limits: Mice gave a clearer picture of TCR sharing than patients did, possibly for HLA-related reasons. Since there was just one nonresponder, nobody can yet say how baseline CD8+ expansion ties to response. Higher clonality was seen in lesional scalp than in normal scalp, especially in alopecia totalis/universalis.

The chain joins TRBV5-6 to TRBJ2-1; TRBD2 matches at 12 bases. The sample here was CD8+ T cells sorted from blood, taken at week 24, from a patient treated with tofacitinib. The receptor's source is a human donor with alopecia areata. The DNA of the CDR3 is TGTGCCAGCAGCTTACTAGCGGGGGGCCTAGACAATGAGCAGTTCTTC. Translating it yields CASSLLAGGLDNEQFF.